Listed below are T cell receptor beta chains from one sample, sequenced in a study of PD-L1 blockade in urothelial cancer. Libraries were prepared by immunoSEQ multiplex PCR; TCRdb keeps only in-frame clonotypes and omits some of them. The sample yields about 120,000 clones, 75% to 90% seen once. The sequencing here drew on PBMCs, taken around atezolizumab (anti-PD-L1) treatment. The receptors come from a man aged 60 to 75 with urothelial cancer. The CDR3 runs from the conserved cysteine through the conserved F or W. The order of the fields is clone size, CDR3 length, J gene, V gene, D gene, CDR3 DNA, CDR3 protein. A D gene is named only where the DNA matches it firmly. Clone sizes are given selectively: once, few, many, or a class where the clone is expanded.

. | 14 | TRBJ2-2 | TRBV6-1 | . | TGTGCCAGCAGCAGGGTAGGGGACACCGGGGAGCTGTTTTTT | CASSRVGDTGELFF
. | 15 | TRBJ2-5 | TRBV7-9 | TRBD1 | TGTGCCAGCAGCTTATTGGGACAGGGAAAAGAGACCCAGTACTTC | CASSLLGQGKETQYF
. | 15 | TRBJ2-7 | TRBV11-2 | TRBD1 | TGTGCCAGCAGCTTAGGGGCAGGGGGTTCCTACGAGCAGTACTTC | CASSLGAGGSYEQYF
once | 14 | TRBJ2-7 | TRBV9 | . | TGTGCCAGCAGCGCGGGGTGGAAGAGAAACGAGCAGTACTTC | CASSAGWKRNEQYF
. | 14 | TRBJ1-2 | TRBV29-1 | TRBD1 | TGCAGCGTTGAAGTAAACAGGGGGGAAGGTGGCTACACCTTC | CSVEVNRGEGGYTF
. | 12 | TRBJ2-7 | TRBV25-1 | . | TGTGCCAGCAGTCAAACTGGCTACGAGCAGTACTTC | CASSQTGYEQYF
. | 17 | TRBJ2-1 | TRBV15 | TRBD2 | TGTGCCACCAGCAGGGCTCGATCTAGCGGGAGAGGAAATGAGCAGTTCTTC | CATSRARSSGRGNEQFF
. | 11 | TRBJ1-2 | TRBV5-1 | . | TGCGCCAGCAGCTTGCTCGGTCGATACACCTTC | CASSLLGRYTF
. | 16 | TRBJ1-5 | TRBV18 | . | TGTGCCAGCTCACGGGACAAGGAGGAGAGCAATCAGCCCCAGCATTTT | CASSRDKEESNQPQHF
. | 14 | TRBJ1-2 | TRBV6-5 | . | TGTGCCAGCAGTTACTCGGGGAGGGGCGGTGGCTACACCTTC | CASSYSGRGGGYTF
. | 14 | TRBJ1-1 | TRBV7-3 | . | TGTGCCAGCAGAAGAGACGGAGAGGTCACTGAAGCTTTCTTT | CASRRDGEVTEAFF
. | 13 | TRBJ2-1 | TRBV6-1 | TRBD2 | TGTGCCAGCAGAGCGGGAAACTACAATGAGCAGTTCTTC | CASRAGNYNEQFF
. | 15 | TRBJ2-1 | TRBV19 | . | TGTGCCAGTAGTATAGATCCCGGTCTGTTCAATGAGCAGTTCTTC | CASSIDPGLFNEQFF
. | 16 | TRBJ1-1 | TRBV25-1 | . | TGTGCCAGCAGTGAAGGACCTCTCGGAGGGGAAGCTGAAGCTTTCTTT | CASSEGPLGGEAEAFF
. | 12 | TRBJ2-1 | TRBV9 | . | TGTGCCAGCAGCGTAGGTCATAATGAGCAGTTCTTC | CASSVGHNEQFF
. | 15 | TRBJ2-3 | TRBV25-1 | . | TGTGCCAGCAGTAGAACCCCTTCCGGGACAGATACGCAGTATTTT | CASSRTPSGTDTQYF
few | 15 | TRBJ1-1 | TRBV9 | TRBD1 | TGTGCCTCGACCCGGGGCACAGGGGTGAACACTGAAGCTTTCTTT | CASTRGTGVNTEAFF
few | 18 | TRBJ2-1 | TRBV11-2 | . | TGTGCCAGCAGTCCCCTGGGTCAGTCGGGAAGCTCCTACAATGAGCAGTTCTTC | CASSPLGQSGSSYNEQFF
. | 15 | TRBJ1-5 | TRBV7-9 | TRBD1 | TGTGCCAGCAGCTTAGGACAGGGGGCAGACCAGCCCCAGCATTTT | CASSLGQGADQPQHF
. | 14 | TRBJ2-3 | TRBV10-3 | TRBD2 | TGTGCCATCAGCCCCGGGACTAGCGCCCATACGCAGTATTTT | CAISPGTSAHTQYF
. | 15 | TRBJ2-3 | TRBV28 | TRBD1 | TGTGCCAGCAGTGTGTGGACAGGGCCTACAGATACGCAGTATTTT | CASSVWTGPTDTQYF
. | 15 | TRBJ2-1 | TRBV29-1 | TRBD2 | TGCAGCGTTAAATTAGCGGGAGGGTCCTACAATGAGCAGTTCTTC | CSVKLAGGSYNEQFF
. | 13 | TRBJ1-2 | TRBV28 | . | TGTGCCAGCGCCTACGAGGGTGGCTATGGCTACACCTTC | CASAYEGGYGYTF
. | 16 | TRBJ1-2 | TRBV4-1 | . | TGCGCCAGCAGCCTCAGGCTAGGCTCCCGAGGGTATGGCTACACCTTC | CASSLRLGSRGYGYTF
. | 18 | TRBJ2-3 | TRBV9 | . | TGTGCCAGCAGCGTAGCAGGGACAACTAGATCGGGCACAGATACGCAGTATTTT | CASSVAGTTRSGTDTQYF
. | 15 | TRBJ2-3 | TRBV5-6 | TRBD1 | TGTGCCAGCAGCGCGGGACAGGGTAAGACAGATACGCAGTATTTT | CASSAGQGKTDTQYF
. | 18 | TRBJ1-2 | TRBV2 | . | TGTGCCAGCAGTGATTGGACGTCAGTGGAGGGAGACCCATATGGCTACACCTTC | CASSDWTSVEGDPYGYTF
. | 13 | TRBJ2-5 | TRBV9 | . | TGTGCCAGCAGCTTCGACTACCAAGAGACCCAGTACTTC | CASSFDYQETQYF